This T cell receptor (beta chain) comes out of a study of radiotherapy plus CTLA-4 blockade in lung cancer. Study-wide context: Objective responses occurred in approximately 18% of patients; 31% had disease control. Notes on the study in general: The authors reported that early blood T cell clone dynamics, with interferon-beta, best predicted response. In blood, after radiotherapy plus ipilimumab, tumor-derived TCR clones expanded.

Using immunoSEQ multiplex PCR, the repertoire was profiled, and TCRdb retains in-frame clones only, with some absent. The repertoire holds 15,000 or so clones, with roughly 72% as singletons. This clone showed up just a few times. Its antigen is not identified. CTLA-4 blockade using ipilimumab, together with focal radiation, was received by patients with chemo-refractory metastatic non-small-cell lung cancer. V shed 5 bases and J shed 4 bases, with 17 bases lying between them. This CDR3 has 15 amino acids. Germline CDR1 LNHDA, CDR2 SQIVND (reference sequence). This clonotype originated in a human donor with non-small cell lung cancer whose response to radiotherapy plus ipilimumab could not be evaluated. The chain links TRBV19 to TRBJ1-1; D remains unclear. The specimen comprised peripheral blood, sampled from a patient treated with radiotherapy plus ipilimumab. CDR3 region: CASSARGQWGTEAFF. The CDR3 region has the DNA TGTGCCAGTAGTGCTCGGGGTCAGTGGGGCACTGAAGCTTTCTTT. Variable domain in full (rest from reference TRBV19 and TRBJ1-1): DGGITQSPKYLFRKEGQNVTLSCEQNLNHDAMYWYRQDPGQGLRLIYYSQIVNDFQKGDIAEGYSVSREKKESFPLTVTSAQKNPTAFYLCASSARGQWGTEAFFGQGTRLTVV.